This entry describes one TCR beta chain. Its antigen remains unknown. The method was immunoSEQ multiplex PCR; TCRdb's version includes in-frame clones alone and lacks a portion of them. This sample has about 81,000 clones; around 93% occur once, and the top ten carry roughly 8%. The data originate from a study of T cell responses to AZD1222 COVID-19 vaccine. Study-wide results and limits: Only five to seven individuals given AZD1222 were seropositive at baseline. Unmutated regions of variants are reportedly targeted by nearly half of spike-specific TCRs. None of the repertoires were sampled until the peak T cell response had passed. Clonal diversity may have been underestimated in mostly white British donors.

V shed 4 bases and J shed 9 bases, with 10 bases lying between them. This CDR3 has 11 amino acids. The V gene's germline CDR1 is SGHDT and CDR2 YYEEEE. The sequence came from an adult who received the AZD1222 COVID-19 vaccine. The source material was peripheral blood, sampled 28 days after the second AZD1222 dose. The chain is built from TRBV5-6 and TRBJ2-5; a weak D match, TRBD2 (5 bases). CDR3 protein: CASSVAGAQYF. The CDR3 DNA reads TGTGCCAGCAGCGTAGCCGGGGCCCAGTACTTC.